What follows is one T cell receptor (beta chain) and its context. This entry is derived from a study of T cells expressing NK-cell markers. TCRdb re-called the 5' RACE reads and catalogs CDR3 proteins one per entry, DNA excluded. In total, the table holds roughly 170,000 distinct CDR3 sequences. CDR3 size: 16 residues. The germline V gene has CDR1 MNHNS and CDR2 SASEGT. The chain couples TRBV6-1 to TRBJ2-1; checking the TCRdb D call of TRBD1 is not possible without DNA. The clonotype comes from a woman aged 18 to 75 in good health. Material for sequencing was blood T cells: a sorted CD56 or NKG2C T cell subset, CD4+ or CD8+ T cells, or bulk PBMC T cells (not recorded which). The chain's CDR3 is CASTDREAWSYNEQFF.